Below are 11 T cell receptor beta chains sequenced from a single sample in a study of control samples from healthy donors and cancer patients. Measured with immunoSEQ multiplex PCR; TCRdb has only the in-frame clones, and not every one. The table has about 68,000 clones, approximately 83% seen once; the top ten hold about 15%. Sample: blood. Source of these receptors: a man aged 55 to 69 in good health.

The chain recombines TRBV4-3 with TRBJ2-1; TRBD2 matches 9 bases. Germline CDR1 LGHNA, CDR2 YSLEER. The J segment lost 0 bases and the V segment lost 1 base, leaving 10 bases of the junction unmatched. There are 19 residues in the CDR3. The CDR3 loop is CASSQGTSARMSSYNEQFF. The CDR3 DNA sequence: TGCGCCAGCAGCCAAGGGACTAGCGCCCGCATGAGCTCCTACAATGAGCAGTTCTTC.

This chain connects TRBV30 to TRBJ1-6, with 8 nucleotides matching TRBD1. The trim removed 2 bases at V and 10 bases at J, leaving 1 base unmatched. The germline V gene encodes CDR1 GTSNPN and CDR2 SVGIG (reference sequence). The CDR3 extends over 12 amino acids. The CDR3 sequence: CAWSRQGSPLHF. Written as DNA, the CDR3 is TGTGCCTGGAGTCGACAGGGGTCACCCCTCCACTTT. The variable domain in full, completed from reference TRBV30 and TRBJ1-6, reads SQTIHQWPATLVQPVGSPLSLECTVEGTSNPNLYWYRQAAGRGLQLLFYSVGIGQISSEVPQNLSASRPQDRQFILSSKKLLLSDSGFYLCAWSRQGSPLHFGNGTRLTVT.

About this clone: Compared with germline, one end of the junction differs, possibly owing to a read error. Other nucleotide sequences in the sample specify the same CDR3. This rearrangement joins TRBV7-9 to TRBJ2-1, with TRBD2 as a possible D gene (6 bases). The CDR3 has 12 residues. Germline values: CDR1 SEHNR, CDR2 FQNEAQ (reference sequence). CDR3 DNA sequence: TGTGCCAGCAGCTCTCTAGCGAATGAGCAATTCTTC. Protein: CASSSLANEQFF. Using reference TRBV7-9 and TRBJ2-1 for the parts outside the CDR3, the full variable domain is DTGVSQNPRHKITKRGQNVTFRCDPISEHNRLYWYRQTLGQGPEFLTYFQNEAQLEKSRLLSDRFSAERPKGSFSTLEIQRTEQGDSAMYLCASSSLANEQFFGPGTRLTVL.

The gene calls are TRBV11-2 and TRBJ1-5; 7 nucleotides line up with TRBD1. The CDR3 is 19 amino acids. Germline assignment: CDR1 SGHAT and CDR2 FQNNGV. Unmatched junction bases numbered 15, after V lost 0 bases and J lost 4 bases. CDR3 sequence (DNA): TGTGCCAGCAGCTTAGAGGGCCGACCGGGACAGCGTTCTAATCAGCCCCAGCATTTT. As protein: CASSLEGRPGQRSNQPQHF.

V usage is TRBV6-1 and J usage is TRBJ1-5, with D perhaps matching TRBD1 (6 bases). Deletions cut 2 bases from V and 3 bases from J, with 11 bases between. Germline CDR1 is MNHNS and CDR2 is SASEGT. The CDR3 sequence is 15 residues long. The CDR3 nucleotides are TGTGCCAGCAGTGAAACCGGACAGCTCAATCAGCCCCAGCATTTT. Amino acid sequence: CASSETGQLNQPQHF.

The chain couples TRBV21-1 to TRBJ2-2; no check of the table's D call, TRBD2, against the DNA was made. TRBV21-1 is termed a pseudogene. There are 18 residues in the CDR3. CDR3 DNA: TGTGCCAGCAGCAAAGAGGCTAGCGGGAGTCTTAGACCCGGGGAGCTGTTTTTT. Protein: CASSKEASGSLRPGELFF.

In nucleotides, the CDR3 is TGTGCCAGCAGCTCTGGGGGCCTCTCCTACAATGAGCAGTTCTTC. Residues: CASSSGGLSYNEQFF. The V and J genes are TRBV7-8 and TRBJ2-1; tentative D call: TRBD1 (6 bases). Germline values: CDR1 SGHVS, CDR2 FQNEAQ. Trimming shortened V by 4 bases and J by 0 bases, and 10 bases separated the two germline ends. CDR3 size: 15 residues.

V and J are TRBV9 and TRBJ2-1; 8 nucleotides agree with TRBD1. The germline gives CDR1 SGDLS, CDR2 YYNGEE. The CDR3 covers 15 residues. Trimming at V came to 4 bases and at J to 0 bases, leaving 3 bases not matched to a gene. The CDR3 loop is CASSFTGGSYNEQFF. Here the CDR3 DNA reads TGTGCCAGCAGCTTCACAGGGGGCTCCTACAATGAGCAGTTCTTC.

The V gene is TRBV3-1 (or the pseudogene TRBV3-2), the J gene TRBJ2-7; 11 bases are a match to TRBD1. This CDR3 is 17 amino acids long. Germline V lookup: CDR1 LGHDT, CDR2 YNNKEL (reference sequence). V trimming: 3 bases; J trimming: 1 base; junction bases outside the gene matches: 8. The CDR3 is CASSHLKGDRGSYEQYF. The CDR3 DNA reads as TGTGCCAGCAGCCATTTGAAGGGGGACAGGGGGTCCTACGAGCAGTACTTC.

The CDR3 is CSASAQGARGYTF. DNA of the CDR3: TGCAGTGCTAGTGCACAGGGGGCGCGGGGCTACACCTTC. The rearrangement uses TRBV20-1 and TRBJ1-2; 9 nucleotides match TRBD1. The CDR3 contains 13 residues. V gave up 3 bases and J gave up 8 bases; unmatched junction bases: 7. Germline V lookup: CDR1 DFQATT, CDR2 SNEGSKA (reference sequence).

A few counts support this clone. This sequence joins TRBV19 and TRBJ2-5, with TRBD2 matching 8 bases. The V segment lost 6 bases and the J segment 5 bases; nucleotides outside the gene matches: 11. In germline, CDR1 is LNHDA, CDR2 SQIVND (reference sequence). The CDR3 loop spans 15 amino acids. CDR3 in DNA: TGTGCCAGTAGCGCCCTCGGACTAGCCGCGGAGACCCAGTACTTC. Its translation is CASSALGLAAETQYF.